Below are 17 T cell receptor beta chains sequenced from a single sample in a study of radiation and T cells in renal cell carcinoma. Noted time point: baseline pretreatment blood. Regarding treatment: 15 Gy SBRT to primary tumor, nephrectomy 4 weeks later. TCRdb keeps only in-frame clones here, not all; method: immunoSEQ multiplex PCR. The sample consists of 140,000 to 150,000 clones, less than 90% of them appearing once. The specimen was blood, collected from a patient whose treatment included radiotherapy and nephrectomy. Every receptor here comes from a woman aged 70-85 years with renal cell carcinoma.

The gene calls are TRBV19 and TRBJ1-2; a possible D gene is TRBD1 (6 bases). The CDR3 sequence is 14 residues long. V was trimmed by 7 bases and J by 4 bases, leaving 16 bases between them. Germline CDR1 LNHDA, CDR2 SQIVND (reference sequence). The CDR3 region has the DNA TGTGCCAGTATGACGCAGGGGCCTGGCTATGGCTACACCTTC. This translates into CASMTQGPGYGYTF.

The chain is built from TRBV6-1 and TRBJ1-3; the match to TRBD1 covers 7 bases. Germline assignment: CDR1 MNHNS and CDR2 SASEGT. The CDR3 contains 15 residues. J was trimmed by 4 bases and V by 5 bases; bases with no gene match: 8. This chain's CDR3 is CASSSTSGQGNTIYF. The CDR3 DNA sequence: TGTGCCAGCAGTTCGACCTCGGGACAGGGAAACACCATATATTTT.

V gene TRBV27 combines with J gene TRBJ2-3; tentatively, D is TRBD2 (5 bases). V shed 3 bases and J shed 3 bases, with 13 bases lying between them. In germline, CDR1 is MNHEY, CDR2 SMNVEV (reference sequence). CDR3 length: 15 amino acids. The CDR3 reads CASSLVGSRTDTQYF. CDR3 in DNA: TGTGCCAGCAGTTTGGTGGGGAGTCGAACAGATACGCAGTATTTT.

This clone was detected only a few times. The chain links TRBV29-1 to TRBJ1-5; TRBD1 aligns across 9 bases. Per germline, CDR1 SQVTM and CDR2 ANQGSEA. Germline trimming cut 5 bases from V and 5 bases from J; bases unmatched to any gene: 1. CDR3 length equals 12 residues. The chain's CDR3 is CSVWTGDQPQHF. In DNA form, the CDR3 reads TGCAGCGTTTGGACAGGGGATCAGCCCCAGCATTTT.

The rearrangement uses TRBV6-6 and TRBJ1-2; maybe TRBD1 (5 bases). V gave up 2 bases and J gave up 8 bases, with 15 bases separating them. The CDR3 runs to 14 residues. Germline V gene sequence: CDR1 MNHNY, CDR2 SVGAGI (reference sequence). CDR3 residues: CASSYTLGQGGYTF. CDR3 DNA: TGTGCCAGCAGTTACACGCTTGGACAAGGGGGCTACACCTTC.

The V and J genes are TRBV2 and TRBJ1-5; TRBD1 is a possible D gene (6 bases). V shed 1 base and J shed 11 bases, with 18 bases lying between them. From germline, CDR1 is SNHLY and CDR2 FYNNEI. The CDR3 totals 15 residues. The CDR3 DNA reads TGTGCCAGCAGTGAAGTAGGCCCAGCTGCAGGGGCCCAGCATTTT. Translation: CASSEVGPAAGAQHF.

This clone has only one observation. The chain links TRBV5-1 to TRBJ1-1; D gene ambiguous. The CDR3 covers 13 residues. Trimming pared 2 bases from V and 5 bases from J, leaving 10 bases between. Germline CDR1 SGHRS, CDR2 YFSETQ. The CDR3: CASSFLLGTEAFF. The DNA for the CDR3 is TGCGCCAGCAGCTTCTTATTGGGAACTGAAGCTTTCTTT.

This chain links TRBV10-3 with TRBJ2-7; perhaps TRBD1 as D (6 bases). The V and J ends lost 3 bases and 4 bases respectively, with 19 bases between them. Germline lookup yields CDR1 ENHRY and CDR2 SYGVKD. This CDR3 has 16 amino acids. The CDR3 DNA reads as TGTGCCATCAGTGACCCAGGGGCGGACCGAAGTTACGAGCAGTACTTC. Amino acid sequence: CAISDPGADRSYEQYF.

The rearrangement uses TRBV6-1 and TRBJ1-1; 8 bases match TRBD1. Losses at the gene ends were 1 base for V and 8 bases for J; bases not matched to a gene: 9. The germline V gene encodes CDR1 MNHNS and CDR2 SASEGT. The CDR3 covers 15 residues. The CDR3: CASSEVQGALGEAFF. Here the CDR3 DNA reads TGTGCCAGCAGTGAAGTTCAGGGGGCGCTTGGGGAAGCTTTCTTT.

The V call is TRBV7-9, the J call TRBJ2-7; TRBD1 aligns across 8 bases. The V and J ends lost 5 bases and 6 bases, in that order; junction bases with no gene match: 6. This CDR3 has 13 amino acids. CDR1 SEHNR and CDR2 FQNEAQ come from the germline V gene (reference sequence). The CDR3 DNA sequence: TGTGCCAGCAGCCCGTGGACAGGGATCGAGCAGTACTTC. It encodes CASSPWTGIEQYF.

The rearrangement joins TRBV2 to TRBJ2-5, with 10 nucleotides matching TRBD2. Germline V gene data show CDR1 as SNHLY and CDR2 as FYNNEI. This CDR3 spans 13 amino acids. The junction had 1 base not matched to a gene; V was cut back by 7 bases and J by 2 bases. The DNA for the CDR3 is TGTGCCAGCAAGCGGGGGGGGCAAGAGACCCAGTACTTC. It codes for CASKRGGQETQYF.

The V call is TRBV19, the J call TRBJ2-1, with 11 bases matching TRBD1. V dropped 7 bases and J dropped 6; count of bases not matched to a gene: 8. Germline V gene sequence: CDR1 LNHDA, CDR2 SQIVND (reference sequence). CDR3 size: 15 residues. The CDR3 DNA is TGTGCCAGTACCGATCCGGGACAGGGGGTCAATGAGCAGTTCTTC. It translates to CASTDPGQGVNEQFF.

This clone was seen just once. This chain connects TRBV6-5 to TRBJ1-5, with 7 bases matching TRBD1. V was pared by 6 bases and J by 7 bases, with 6 bases of the junction left unmatched. This CDR3 is built from 13 residues. The germline V gene has CDR1 MNHEY and CDR2 SVGAGI. CDR3 DNA: TGTGCCAGCAGGACCGGGACAGAACAGCCCCAGCATTTT. It translates to CASRTGTEQPQHF.

As for this clone: This CDR3 is also generated by other DNA sequences in the sample. The rearrangement uses TRBV5-1 and TRBJ1-2; D is undetermined. Trimming stripped 3 bases from V and 2 bases from J, with 8 bases between. Germline V gene sequence: CDR1 SGHRS, CDR2 YFSETQ. CDR3 length: 13 amino acids. The CDR3 sequence: CASSSTVNYGYTF. The CDR3 nucleotides read TGCGCCAGCAGCTCGACCGTAAACTATGGCTACACCTTC.

The J gene is TRBJ1-6, the V gene TRBV19; no reliable D call. In germline, CDR1 is LNHDA, CDR2 SQIVND (reference sequence). Trimming cost V 4 bases and J 4 bases, with 11 bases left between them. The CDR3 runs to 15 residues. CDR3 loop: CASSKGQPYNSPLHF. The CDR3, as DNA: TGTGCCAGTAGTAAAGGGCAGCCTTATAATTCACCCCTCCACTTT. Drawing the rest from reference TRBV19 and TRBJ1-6, the complete variable domain is DGGITQSPKYLFRKEGQNVTLSCEQNLNHDAMYWYRQDPGQGLRLIYYSQIVNDFQKGDIAEGYSVSREKKESFPLTVTSAQKNPTAFYLCASSKGQPYNSPLHFGNGTRLTVT.

V usage is TRBV4-2 and J usage is TRBJ2-7; 10 bases map to TRBD2. This CDR3 region has 20 residues. J was trimmed by 0 bases and V by 0 bases; bases with no gene match: 14. CDR1 LGHNA and CDR2 YNFKEQ come from the germline V gene. CDR3 sequence: CASSQESPSGGFRSSYEQYF. CDR3 nucleotides: TGTGCCAGCAGCCAAGAGTCCCCTAGCGGGGGCTTCCGAAGCTCCTACGAGCAGTACTTC.

V is TRBV5-1 and J is TRBJ2-1; 7 nucleotides agree with TRBD2. This CDR3 is built from 15 residues. The junction had 7 bases not matched to a gene; V was cut back by 2 bases and J by 5 bases. Germline V CDR1 and CDR2: SGHRS, YFSETQ. The CDR3 region is CASSLLTGTNNEQFF. As DNA, the CDR3 is TGCGCCAGCAGCTTACTTACCGGGACTAACAATGAGCAGTTCTTC.